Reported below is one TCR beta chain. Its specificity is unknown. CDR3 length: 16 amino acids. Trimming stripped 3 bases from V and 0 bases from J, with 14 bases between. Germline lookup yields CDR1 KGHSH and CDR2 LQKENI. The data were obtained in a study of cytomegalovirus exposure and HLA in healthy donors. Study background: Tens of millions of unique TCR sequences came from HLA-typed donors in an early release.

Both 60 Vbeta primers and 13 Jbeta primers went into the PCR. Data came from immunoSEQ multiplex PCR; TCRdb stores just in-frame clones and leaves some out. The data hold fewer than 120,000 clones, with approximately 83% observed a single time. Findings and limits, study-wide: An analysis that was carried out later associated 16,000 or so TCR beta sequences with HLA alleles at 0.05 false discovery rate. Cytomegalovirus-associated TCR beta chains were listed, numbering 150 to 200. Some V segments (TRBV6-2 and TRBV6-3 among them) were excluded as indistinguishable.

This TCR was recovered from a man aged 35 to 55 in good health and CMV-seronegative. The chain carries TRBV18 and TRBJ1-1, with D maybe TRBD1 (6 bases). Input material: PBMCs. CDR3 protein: CASSPLRDKLNTEAFF. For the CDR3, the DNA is TGTGCCAGCTCACCCCTTCGGGACAAATTGAACACTGAAGCTTTCTTT.